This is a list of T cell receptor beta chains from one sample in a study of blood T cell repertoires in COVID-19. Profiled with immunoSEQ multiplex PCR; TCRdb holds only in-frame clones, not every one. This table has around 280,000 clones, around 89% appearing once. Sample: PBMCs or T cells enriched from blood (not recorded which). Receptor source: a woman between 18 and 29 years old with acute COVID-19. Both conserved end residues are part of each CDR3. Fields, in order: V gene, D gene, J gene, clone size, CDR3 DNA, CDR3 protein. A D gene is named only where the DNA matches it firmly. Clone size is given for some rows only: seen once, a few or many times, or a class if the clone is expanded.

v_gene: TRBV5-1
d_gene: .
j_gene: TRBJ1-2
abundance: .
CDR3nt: TGCGCCAGCAGCTTGGCCGGGGGAGGATATGGCTACACCTTC
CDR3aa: CASSLAGGGYGYTF

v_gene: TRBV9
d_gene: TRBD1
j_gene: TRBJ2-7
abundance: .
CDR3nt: TGTGCCAGCAGCCCAACAGGGGAGCCCACGTACGAGCAGTACTTC
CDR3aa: CASSPTGEPTYEQYF

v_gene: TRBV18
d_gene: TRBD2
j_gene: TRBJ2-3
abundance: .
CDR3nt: TGTGCCAGCTCTTCTAGCGGGAGAGAAGATACGCAGTATTTT
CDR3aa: CASSSSGREDTQYF

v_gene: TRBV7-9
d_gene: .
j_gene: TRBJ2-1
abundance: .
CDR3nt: TGTGCCAGCAGCCTCACGCACAACTCCTACAATGAGCAGTTCTTC
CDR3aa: CASSLTHNSYNEQFF

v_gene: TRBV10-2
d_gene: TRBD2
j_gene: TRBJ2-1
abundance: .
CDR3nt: TGCGCCAGCAGGCAGGGACTAGCGCAGCAGTTCTTC
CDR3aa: CASRQGLAQQFF

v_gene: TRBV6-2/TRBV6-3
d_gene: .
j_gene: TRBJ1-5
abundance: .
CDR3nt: TGTGCCAGCAGTTCAGACTATAGCAATCAGCCCCAGCATTTT
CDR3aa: CASSSDYSNQPQHF

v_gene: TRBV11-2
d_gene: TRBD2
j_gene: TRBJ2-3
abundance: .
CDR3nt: TGTGCCAGCAGCTCGGGACTAGCGGGAGCCGTTAATCACACAGATACGCAGTATTTT
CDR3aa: CASSSGLAGAVNHTDTQYF

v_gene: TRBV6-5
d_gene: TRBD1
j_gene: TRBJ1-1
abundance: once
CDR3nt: TGTGCCAGCAGTTCGGGACAGGGGGGATCGGAAGCTTTCTTT
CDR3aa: CASSSGQGGSEAFF

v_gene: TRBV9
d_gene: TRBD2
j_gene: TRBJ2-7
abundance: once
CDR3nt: TGTGCCAGCGGGGGGGAGGACACGGGCTACGAGCAGTACTTC
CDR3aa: CASGGEDTGYEQYF

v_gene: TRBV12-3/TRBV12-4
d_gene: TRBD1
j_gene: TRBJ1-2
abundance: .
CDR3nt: TGTGCCAGCAGTTTCGGGACAGTCTATGGCTACACCTTC
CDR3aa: CASSFGTVYGYTF

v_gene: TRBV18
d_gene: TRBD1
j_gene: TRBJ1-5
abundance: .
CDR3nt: TGTGCCAGCTCACAGGACAGGGATCAGCCCCAGCATTTT
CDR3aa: CASSQDRDQPQHF

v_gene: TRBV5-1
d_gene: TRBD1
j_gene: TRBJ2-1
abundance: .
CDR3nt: TGCGCCAGCAGCTTTCTTGGGACAGGGGTTAATGAGCAGTTCTTC
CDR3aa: CASSFLGTGVNEQFF

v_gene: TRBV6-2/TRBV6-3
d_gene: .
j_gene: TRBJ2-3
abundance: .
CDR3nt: TGTGCCAGCAGTTATGAGGCGGATATCACAGATACGCAGTATTTT
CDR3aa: CASSYEADITDTQYF

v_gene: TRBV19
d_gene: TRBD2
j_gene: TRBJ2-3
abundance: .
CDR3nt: TGTGCCAGTGGAACTGCGGGACTAGAAGCCCCCACAGATACGCAGTATTTT
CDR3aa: CASGTAGLEAPTDTQYF

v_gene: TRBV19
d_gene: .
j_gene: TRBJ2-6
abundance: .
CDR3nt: TGTGCCAGTAGTCCCGTCCGCGTATCTGGGGCCAACGTCCTGACTTTC
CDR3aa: CASSPVRVSGANVLTF

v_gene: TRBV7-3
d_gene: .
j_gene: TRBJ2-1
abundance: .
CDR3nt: TGTGCCAGCAGCCCGTATGCACCGACTGATCCTGAGCAGTTCTTC
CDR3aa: CASSPYAPTDPEQFF

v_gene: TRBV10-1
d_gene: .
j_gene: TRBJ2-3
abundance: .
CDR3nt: TGCGCCAGCAGTGACGGCGGGACTAGCACAGATACGCAGTATTTT
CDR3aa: CASSDGGTSTDTQYF

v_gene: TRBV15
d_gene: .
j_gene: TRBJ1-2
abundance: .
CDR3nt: TGTGCCACCAGCAGAGATCCCCCCCGGTTAACAGACACGACCAATGGCTACACCTTC
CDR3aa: CATSRDPPRLTDTTNGYTF

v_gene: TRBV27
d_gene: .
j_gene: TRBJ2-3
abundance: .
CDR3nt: TGTGCCAGCAGTTTAGTTTTACGGGAGCACACAGATACGCAGTATTTT
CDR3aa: CASSLVLREHTDTQYF

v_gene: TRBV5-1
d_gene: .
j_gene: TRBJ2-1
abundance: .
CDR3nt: TGCGCCAGCAGCTCAAAACAGGGCTGGGAAGGGAATGAGCAGTTCTTC
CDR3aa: CASSSKQGWEGNEQFF

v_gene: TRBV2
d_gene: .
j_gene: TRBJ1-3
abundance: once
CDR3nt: TGTGCCAGCGGCCCACGGGGGAGGTCTGGAAACACCATATATTTT
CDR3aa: CASGPRGRSGNTIYF

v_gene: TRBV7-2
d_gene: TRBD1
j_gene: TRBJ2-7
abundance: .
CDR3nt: TGTGCCAGCAGCTCTTACAGGGGGCCCTACGAGCAGTACTTC
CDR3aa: CASSSYRGPYEQYF

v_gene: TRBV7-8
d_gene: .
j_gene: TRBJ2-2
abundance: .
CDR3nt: TGTGCCAGCAGCTTAGGAGCGGGTTTCGGGGAGCTGTTTTTT
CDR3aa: CASSLGAGFGELFF

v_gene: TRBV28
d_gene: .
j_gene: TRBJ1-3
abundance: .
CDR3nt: TGTGCCAGCATTTCAAGGTCGGGGGGGCTAGGAAACACCATATATTTT
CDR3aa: CASISRSGGLGNTIYF

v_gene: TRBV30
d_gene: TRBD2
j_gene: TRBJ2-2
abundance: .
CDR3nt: TGTGCCTGGAGACTAGCGGGAGGCACCGGGGAGCTGTTTTTT
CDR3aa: CAWRLAGGTGELFF

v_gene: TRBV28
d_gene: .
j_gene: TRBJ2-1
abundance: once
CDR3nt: TGTGCCAGCAGTTTCCATTTACCCACAGGGGGGGCTTACAATGAGCAGTTCTTC
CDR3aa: CASSFHLPTGGAYNEQFF

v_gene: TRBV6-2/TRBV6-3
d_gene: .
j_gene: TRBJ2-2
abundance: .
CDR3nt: TGTGCCAGCAGTTACCGGGGGACGAACACCGGGGAGCTGTTTTTT
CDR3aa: CASSYRGTNTGELFF

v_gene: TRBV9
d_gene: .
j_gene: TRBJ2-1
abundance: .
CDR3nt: TGTGCCAGCAGCGATGGGGCTGGACGGCCCCGCGAGCAGTTCTTC
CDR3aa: CASSDGAGRPREQFF

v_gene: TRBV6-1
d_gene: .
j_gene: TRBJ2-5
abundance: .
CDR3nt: TGTGCCAGCAGTGATGGATGGGGGGTAGAGACCCAGTACTTC
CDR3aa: CASSDGWGVETQYF

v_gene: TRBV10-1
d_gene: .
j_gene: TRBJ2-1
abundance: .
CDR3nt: TGCGCCAGCAGTGAGTCGTCCCTTTACAATGAGCAGTTCTTC
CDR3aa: CASSESSLYNEQFF

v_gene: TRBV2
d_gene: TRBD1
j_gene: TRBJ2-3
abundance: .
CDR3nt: TGTGCCAGCAGTGACCAAGGGGGACAGCGTTCCATCGTGTATTTT
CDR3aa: CASSDQGGQRSIVYF

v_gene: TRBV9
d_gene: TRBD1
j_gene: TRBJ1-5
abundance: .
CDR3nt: TGTGCCAGCAGCGTAGAGCCTTCAGGGGGGCAGCCCCAGCATTTT
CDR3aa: CASSVEPSGGQPQHF

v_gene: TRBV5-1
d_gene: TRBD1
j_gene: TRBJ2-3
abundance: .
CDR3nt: TGCGCCAGCAGCTTGGGGCGACAGGGGCTGAGCACAGATACGCAGTATTTT
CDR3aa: CASSLGRQGLSTDTQYF

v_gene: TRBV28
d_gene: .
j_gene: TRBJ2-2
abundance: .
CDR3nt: TGTGCCAGCCGCTCCGCTCGACACGGAGGGACCGGGGAGCTGTTTTTT
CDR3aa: CASRSARHGGTGELFF

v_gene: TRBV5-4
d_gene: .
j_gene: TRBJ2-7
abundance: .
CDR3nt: TGTGCCAGCAGCTTGGGAGGTAGAGGCGAGCAGTACTTC
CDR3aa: CASSLGGRGEQYF

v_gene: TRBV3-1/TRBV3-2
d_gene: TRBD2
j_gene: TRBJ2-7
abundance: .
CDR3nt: TGTGCCAGCAGCCTAGCTGGCGGGAGCGCAAGACAGCAGTACTTC
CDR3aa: CASSLAGGSARQQYF

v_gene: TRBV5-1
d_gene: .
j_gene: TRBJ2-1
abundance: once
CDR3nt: TGCGCCAGCAGCTTGGTGCCCGGGTCGTACAATGAGCAGTTCTTC
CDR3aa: CASSLVPGSYNEQFF

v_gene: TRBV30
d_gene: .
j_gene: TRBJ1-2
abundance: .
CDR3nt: TGTGCCTGGAGTGAGTGGTCGACAGCTAACTATGGCTACACCTTC
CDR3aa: CAWSEWSTANYGYTF

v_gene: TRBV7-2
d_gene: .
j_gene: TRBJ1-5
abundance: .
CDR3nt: TGTGCCAGCAGCTTAGTAGGAGGACAGAATCAGCCCCAGCATTTT
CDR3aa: CASSLVGGQNQPQHF

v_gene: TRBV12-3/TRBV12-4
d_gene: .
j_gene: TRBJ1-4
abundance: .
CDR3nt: TGTGCCAGCAGTTTAGTAACAGTGGAAAAACTGTTTTTT
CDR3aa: CASSLVTVEKLFF

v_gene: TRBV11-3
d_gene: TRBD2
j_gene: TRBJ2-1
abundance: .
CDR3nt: TGTGCCAGCAGCTTCGGGACTAGCGGCCAATCGGGTCAGTTCTTC
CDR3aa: CASSFGTSGQSGQFF

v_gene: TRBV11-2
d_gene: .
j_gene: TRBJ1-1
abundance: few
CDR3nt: TGTGCCAGCAGCTCGATCCGGGGGAACACTGAAGCTTTCTTT
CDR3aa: CASSSIRGNTEAFF

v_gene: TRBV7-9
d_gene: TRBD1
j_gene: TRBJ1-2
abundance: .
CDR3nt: TGTGCCAGCAGCTTATATGGACAGGGGGATGGCTACACCTTC
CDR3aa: CASSLYGQGDGYTF

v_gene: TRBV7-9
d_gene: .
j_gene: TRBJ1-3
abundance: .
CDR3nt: TGTGCCAGCAGCACCGAAGGTACAGGCCACTCTGGAAACACCATATATTTT
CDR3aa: CASSTEGTGHSGNTIYF

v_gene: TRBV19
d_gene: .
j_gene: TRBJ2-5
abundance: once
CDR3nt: TGTGCCAGTAGTACCCGGGGTGACGTAGAGCTCGTTGAGACCCAGTACTTC
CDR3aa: CASSTRGDVELVETQYF

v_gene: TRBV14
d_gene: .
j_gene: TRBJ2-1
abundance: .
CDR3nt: TGTGCCAGCAGCCAGTATCGGTACAATGAGCAGTTCTTC
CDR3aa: CASSQYRYNEQFF

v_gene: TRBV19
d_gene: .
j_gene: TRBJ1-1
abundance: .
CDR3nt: TGTGCCAGTAGGATCATCGGACGTTCGAGTGCGGGATACACTGAAGCTTTCTTT
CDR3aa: CASRIIGRSSAGYTEAFF

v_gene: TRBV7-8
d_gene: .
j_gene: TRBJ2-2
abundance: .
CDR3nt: TGTGCCAGCAGCTTCTTCGGGACGAACACCGGGGAGCTGTTTTTT
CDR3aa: CASSFFGTNTGELFF

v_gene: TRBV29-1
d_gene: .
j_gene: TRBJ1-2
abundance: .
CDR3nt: TGCAGCGTTGAAGACGAGCTCTACACCTTC
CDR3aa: CSVEDELYTF

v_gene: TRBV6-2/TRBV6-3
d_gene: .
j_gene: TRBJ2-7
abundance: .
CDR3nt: TGTGCCAGCAGTTACGAAAGGACTTACTACGAGCAGTACTTC
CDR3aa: CASSYERTYYEQYF

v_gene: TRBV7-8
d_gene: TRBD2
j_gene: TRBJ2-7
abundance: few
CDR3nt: TGTGCCAGCAGCTTAGTGCGAGCGGGGTTTGTGAGTAACGAGCAGTACTTC
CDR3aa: CASSLVRAGFVSNEQYF